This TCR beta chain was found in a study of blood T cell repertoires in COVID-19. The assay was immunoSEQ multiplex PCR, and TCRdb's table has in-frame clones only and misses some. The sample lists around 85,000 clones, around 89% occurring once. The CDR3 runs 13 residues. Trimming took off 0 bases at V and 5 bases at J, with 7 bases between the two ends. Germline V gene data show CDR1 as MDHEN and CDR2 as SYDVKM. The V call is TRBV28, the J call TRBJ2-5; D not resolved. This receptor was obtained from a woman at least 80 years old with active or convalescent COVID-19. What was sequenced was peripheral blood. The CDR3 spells CASSLWPGETQYF. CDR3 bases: TGTGCCAGCAGTTTATGGCCCGGGGAGACCCAGTACTTC.